The entry below gives a single T cell receptor beta chain sequence along with its context. Time point specified: peripheral blood 6 weeks after treatment start. Sequencing used immunoSEQ multiplex PCR; TCRdb keeps in-frame clones, though not all of them. The repertoire includes 45,000 to 55,000 clones, around 85% of them detected once, and 8% to 13% sits in the top ten. The germline CDR1 and CDR2 sequences are GTSNPN and SVGIG (reference sequence). This CDR3 is 12 amino acids long. The V gene lost 5 bases and the J gene lost 8 bases, with 15 bases spanning the gap. This entry comes from a study of PD-L1 blockade in urothelial cancer.

The sample in question was PBMCs, obtained around atezolizumab (anti-PD-L1) treatment. The chain is built from TRBV30 and TRBJ1-2; unclear D gene. This TCR derives from a man between 60 and 70 years old with urothelial cancer. The CDR3 coding sequence is TGTGCCTGGCTCGGGGAGGGCGGCGGCTACACCTTC. It yields the protein CAWLGEGGGYTF.